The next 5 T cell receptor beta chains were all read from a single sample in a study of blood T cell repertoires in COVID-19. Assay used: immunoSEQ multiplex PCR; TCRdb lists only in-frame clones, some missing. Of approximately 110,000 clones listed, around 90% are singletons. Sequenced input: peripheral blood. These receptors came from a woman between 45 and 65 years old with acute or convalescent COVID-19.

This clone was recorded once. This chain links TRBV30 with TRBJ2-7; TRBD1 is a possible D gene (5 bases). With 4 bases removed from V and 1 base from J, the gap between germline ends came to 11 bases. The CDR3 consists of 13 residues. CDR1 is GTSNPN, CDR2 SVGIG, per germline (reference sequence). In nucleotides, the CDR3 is TGTGCCTGGACTAATGGGGCTTCCTACGAGCAGTACTTC. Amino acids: CAWTNGASYEQYF.

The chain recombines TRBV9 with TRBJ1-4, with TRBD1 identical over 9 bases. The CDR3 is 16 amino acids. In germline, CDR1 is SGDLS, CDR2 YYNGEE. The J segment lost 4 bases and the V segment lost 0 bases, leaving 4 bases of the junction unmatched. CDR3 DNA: TGTGCCAGCAGCGTAGACCCGGGACAGGGTAATGAAAAACTGTTTTTT. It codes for CASSVDPGQGNEKLFF.

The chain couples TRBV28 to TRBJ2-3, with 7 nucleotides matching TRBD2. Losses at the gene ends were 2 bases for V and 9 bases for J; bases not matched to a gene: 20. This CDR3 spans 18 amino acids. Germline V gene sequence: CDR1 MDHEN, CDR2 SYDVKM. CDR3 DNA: TGTGCCAGCAGTTTAACCCTTGGTAAAGAGCGGGACCCCGTAACGCAGTATTTT. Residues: CASSLTLGKERDPVTQYF. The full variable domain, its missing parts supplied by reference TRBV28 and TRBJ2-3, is DVKVTQSSRYLVKRTGEKVFLECVQDMDHENMFWYRQDPGLGLRLIYFSYDVKMKEKGDIPEGYSVSREKKERFSLILESASTNQTSMYLCASSLTLGKERDPVTQYFGPGTRLTVL.

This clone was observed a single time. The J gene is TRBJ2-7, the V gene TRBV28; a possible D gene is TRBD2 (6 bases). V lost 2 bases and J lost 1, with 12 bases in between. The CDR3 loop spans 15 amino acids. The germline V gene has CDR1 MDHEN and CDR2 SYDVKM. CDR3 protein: CASSLGGASSYEQYF. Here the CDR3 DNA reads TGTGCCAGCAGTTTAGGAGGGGCCTCTTCCTACGAGCAGTACTTC.

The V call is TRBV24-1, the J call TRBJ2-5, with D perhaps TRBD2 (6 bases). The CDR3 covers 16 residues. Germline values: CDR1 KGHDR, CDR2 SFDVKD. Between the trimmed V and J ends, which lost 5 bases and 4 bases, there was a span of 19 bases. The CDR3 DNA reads TGTGCCACCAGTGTGGGGCTGACCCTGGGGGGAGAGACCCAGTACTTC. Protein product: CATSVGLTLGGETQYF.